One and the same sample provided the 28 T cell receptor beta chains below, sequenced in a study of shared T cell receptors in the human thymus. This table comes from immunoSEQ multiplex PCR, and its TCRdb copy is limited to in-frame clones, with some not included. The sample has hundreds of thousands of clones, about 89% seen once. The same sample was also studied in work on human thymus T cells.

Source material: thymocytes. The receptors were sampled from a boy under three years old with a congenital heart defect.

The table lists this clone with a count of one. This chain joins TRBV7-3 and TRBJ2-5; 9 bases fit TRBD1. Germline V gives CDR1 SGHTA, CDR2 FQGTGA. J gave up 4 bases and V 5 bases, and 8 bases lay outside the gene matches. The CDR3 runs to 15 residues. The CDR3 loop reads CASSPGTGKRETQYF. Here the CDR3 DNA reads TGTGCCAGCAGCCCCGGGACAGGGAAACGAGAGACCCAGTACTTC.

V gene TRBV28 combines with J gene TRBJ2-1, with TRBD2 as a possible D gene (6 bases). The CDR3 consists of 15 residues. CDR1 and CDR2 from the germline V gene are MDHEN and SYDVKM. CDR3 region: CAEGHSGEGDNEQFF. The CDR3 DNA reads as TGTGCAGAGGGTCATAGCGGAGAAGGGGACAATGAGCAGTTCTTC.

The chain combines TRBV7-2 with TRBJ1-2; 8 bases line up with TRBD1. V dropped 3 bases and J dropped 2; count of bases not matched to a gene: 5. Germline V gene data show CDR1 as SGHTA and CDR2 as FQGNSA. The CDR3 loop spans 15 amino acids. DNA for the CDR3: TGTGCCAGCAGCTTCGGGACAGGTTTGAACTATGGCTACACCTTC. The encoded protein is CASSFGTGLNYGYTF. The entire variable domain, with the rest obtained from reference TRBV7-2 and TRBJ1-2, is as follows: GAGVSQSPSNKVTEKGKDVELRCDPISGHTALYWYRQSLGQGLEFLIYFQGNSAPDKSGLPSDRFSAERTGGSVSTLTIQRTQQEDSAVYLCASSFGTGLNYGYTFGSGTRLTVV.

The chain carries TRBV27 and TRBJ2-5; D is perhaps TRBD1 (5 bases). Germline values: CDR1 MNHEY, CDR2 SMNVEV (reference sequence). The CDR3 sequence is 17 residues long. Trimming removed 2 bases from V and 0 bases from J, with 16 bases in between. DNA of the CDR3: TGTGCCAGCAGTTTAAGGGGTCAGGTGATGTACCAAGAGACCCAGTACTTC. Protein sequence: CASSLRGQVMYQETQYF.

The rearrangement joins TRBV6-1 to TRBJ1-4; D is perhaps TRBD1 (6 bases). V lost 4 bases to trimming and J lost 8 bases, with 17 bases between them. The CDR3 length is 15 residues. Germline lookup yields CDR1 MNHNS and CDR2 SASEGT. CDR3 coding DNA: TGTGCCAGCAGTGGACACAGGGTACCCCGAGAAAAACTGTTTTTT. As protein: CASSGHRVPREKLFF.

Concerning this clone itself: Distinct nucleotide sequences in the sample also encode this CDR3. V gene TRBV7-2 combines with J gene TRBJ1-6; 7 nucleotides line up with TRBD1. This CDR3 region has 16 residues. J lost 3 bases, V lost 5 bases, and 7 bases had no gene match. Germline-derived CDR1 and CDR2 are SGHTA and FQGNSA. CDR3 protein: CASSGNRGNYNSPLHF. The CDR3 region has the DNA TGTGCCAGCAGCGGGAACAGGGGAAACTATAATTCACCCCTCCACTTT.

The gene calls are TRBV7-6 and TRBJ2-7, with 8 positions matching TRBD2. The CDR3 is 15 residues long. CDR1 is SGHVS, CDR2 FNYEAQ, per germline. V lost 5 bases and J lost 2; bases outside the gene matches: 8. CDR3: CASSLGLELPYEQYF. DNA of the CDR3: TGTGCCAGCAGCCTGGGACTAGAATTGCCCTACGAGCAGTACTTC.

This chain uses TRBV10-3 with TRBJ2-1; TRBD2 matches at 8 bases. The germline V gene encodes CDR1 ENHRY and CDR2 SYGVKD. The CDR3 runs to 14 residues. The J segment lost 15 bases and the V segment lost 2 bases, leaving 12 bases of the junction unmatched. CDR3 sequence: CAISEPTIGRVPFF. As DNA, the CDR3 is TGTGCCATCAGTGAGCCCACGATCGGGAGGGTACCGTTCTTC.

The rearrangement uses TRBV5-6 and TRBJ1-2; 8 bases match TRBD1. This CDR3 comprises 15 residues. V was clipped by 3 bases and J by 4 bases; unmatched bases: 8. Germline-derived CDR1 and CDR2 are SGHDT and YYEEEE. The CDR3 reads CASSWADRGGYGYTF. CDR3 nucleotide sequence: TGTGCCAGCAGCTGGGCCGACAGGGGAGGCTATGGCTACACCTTC.

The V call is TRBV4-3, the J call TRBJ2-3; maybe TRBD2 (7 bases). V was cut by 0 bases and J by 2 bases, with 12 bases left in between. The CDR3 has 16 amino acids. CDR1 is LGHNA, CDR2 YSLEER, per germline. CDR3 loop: CASSQDRGAFTDTQYF. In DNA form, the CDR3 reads TGCGCCAGCAGCCAAGATCGGGGGGCCTTCACAGATACGCAGTATTTT.

The CDR3 bases are TGTGCCAGCAGTTACCGGCGGGAAACAAACACTGAAGCTTTCTTT. Amino acid sequence: CASSYRRETNTEAFF. The J gene is TRBJ1-1, the V gene TRBV6-5; no clear D gene. Germline CDR1 MNHEY, CDR2 SVGAGI. This CDR3 is 15 amino acids long. With 2 bases removed from V and 2 bases from J, the gap between germline ends came to 12 bases.

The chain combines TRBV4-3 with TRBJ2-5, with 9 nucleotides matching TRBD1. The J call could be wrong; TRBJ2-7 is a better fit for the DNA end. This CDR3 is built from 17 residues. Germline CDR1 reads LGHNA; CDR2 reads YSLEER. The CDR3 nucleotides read TGCGCCAGCAGCCAGGGACCCGGGACAGGGTCCTCCTACGAGCAGTACTTC. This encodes CASSQGPGTGSSYEQYF.

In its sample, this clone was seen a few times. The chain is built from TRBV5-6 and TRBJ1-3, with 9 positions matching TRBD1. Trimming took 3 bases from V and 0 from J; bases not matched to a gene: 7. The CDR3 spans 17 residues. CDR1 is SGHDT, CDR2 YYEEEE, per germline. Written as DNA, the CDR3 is TGTGCCAGCAGCTACAGGGGGCGCATAAGCTCTGGAAACACCATATATTTT. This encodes CASSYRGRISSGNTIYF. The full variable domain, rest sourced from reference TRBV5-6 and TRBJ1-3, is DAGVTQSPTHLIKTRGQQVTLRCSPKSGHDTVSWYQQALGQGPQFIFQYYEEEERQRGNFPDRFSGHQFPNYSSELNVNALLLGDSALYLCASSYRGRISSGNTIYFGEGSWLTVV.

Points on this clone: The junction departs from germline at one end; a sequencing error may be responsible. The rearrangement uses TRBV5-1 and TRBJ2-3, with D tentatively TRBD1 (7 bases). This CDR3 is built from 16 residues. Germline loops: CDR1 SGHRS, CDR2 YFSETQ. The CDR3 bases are TGCGCCAGCAGTTTGGGGGACAGCCCTGAGGGGGGTCCGCAGTATTTT. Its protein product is CASSLGDSPEGGPQYF.

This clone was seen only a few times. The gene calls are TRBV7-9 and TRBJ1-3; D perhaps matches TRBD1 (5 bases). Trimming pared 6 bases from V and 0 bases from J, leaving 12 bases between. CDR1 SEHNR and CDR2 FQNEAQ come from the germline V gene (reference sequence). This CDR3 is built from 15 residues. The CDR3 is CASSEGLSSGNTIYF. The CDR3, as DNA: TGTGCCAGCAGTGAGGGACTTTCCTCTGGAAACACCATATATTTT.

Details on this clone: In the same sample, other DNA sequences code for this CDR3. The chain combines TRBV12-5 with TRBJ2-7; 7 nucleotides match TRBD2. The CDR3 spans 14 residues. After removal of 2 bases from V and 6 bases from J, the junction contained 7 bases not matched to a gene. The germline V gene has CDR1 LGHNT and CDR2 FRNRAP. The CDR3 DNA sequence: TGTGCTAGTGGTTTGTTTCCGGGACTATGCGAGCAGTACTTC. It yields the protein CASGLFPGLCEQYF.

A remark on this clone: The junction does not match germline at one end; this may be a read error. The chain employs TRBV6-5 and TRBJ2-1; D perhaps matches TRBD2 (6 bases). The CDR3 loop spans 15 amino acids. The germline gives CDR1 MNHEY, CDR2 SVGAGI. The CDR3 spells CASSYDRDSFNEQFF. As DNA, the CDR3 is TGTGCCAGCAGTTACGATAGGGACTCCTTCAATGAGCAGTTCTTC.

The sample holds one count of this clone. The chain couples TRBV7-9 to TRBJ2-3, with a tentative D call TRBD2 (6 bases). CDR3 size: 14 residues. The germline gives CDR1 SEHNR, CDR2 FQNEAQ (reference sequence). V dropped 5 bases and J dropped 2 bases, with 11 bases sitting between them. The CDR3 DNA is TGTGCCAGCAGCAAATTAGCGGACACAGATACGCAGTATTTT. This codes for CASSKLADTDTQYF.

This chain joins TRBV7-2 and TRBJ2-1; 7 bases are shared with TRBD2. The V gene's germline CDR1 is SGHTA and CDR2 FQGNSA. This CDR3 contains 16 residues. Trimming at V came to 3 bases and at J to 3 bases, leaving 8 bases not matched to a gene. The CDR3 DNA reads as TGTGCCAGCAGCTTGGGGGGGGTAGCGAACTACAATGAGCAGTTCTTC. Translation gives CASSLGGVANYNEQFF.

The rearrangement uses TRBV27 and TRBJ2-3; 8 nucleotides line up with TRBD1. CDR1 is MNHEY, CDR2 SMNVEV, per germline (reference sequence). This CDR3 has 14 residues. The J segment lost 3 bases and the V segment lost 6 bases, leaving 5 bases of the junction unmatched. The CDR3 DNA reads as TGTGCCAGCAGGCCTAGACAGGGGACAGATACGCAGTATTTT. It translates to CASRPRQGTDTQYF.

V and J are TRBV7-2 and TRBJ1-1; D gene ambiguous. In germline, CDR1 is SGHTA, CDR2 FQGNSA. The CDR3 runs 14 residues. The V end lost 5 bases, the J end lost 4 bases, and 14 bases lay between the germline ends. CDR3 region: CASSHRGFSTEAFF. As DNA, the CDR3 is TGTGCCAGCAGCCATCGAGGGTTCTCCACTGAAGCTTTCTTT.

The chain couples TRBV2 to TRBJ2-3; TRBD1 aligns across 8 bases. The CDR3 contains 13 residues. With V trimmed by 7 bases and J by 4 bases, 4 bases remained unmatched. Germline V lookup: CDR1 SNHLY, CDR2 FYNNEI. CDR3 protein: CASKQQGADTQYF. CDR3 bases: TGTGCCAGCAAACAACAGGGGGCAGATACGCAGTATTTT.

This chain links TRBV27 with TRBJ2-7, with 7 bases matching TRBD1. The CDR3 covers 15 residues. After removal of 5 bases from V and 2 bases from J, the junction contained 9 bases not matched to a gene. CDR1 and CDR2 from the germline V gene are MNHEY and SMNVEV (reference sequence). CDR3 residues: CASSPARDSTYEQYF. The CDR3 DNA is TGTGCCAGCAGTCCTGCCCGGGACAGCACCTACGAGCAGTACTTC.

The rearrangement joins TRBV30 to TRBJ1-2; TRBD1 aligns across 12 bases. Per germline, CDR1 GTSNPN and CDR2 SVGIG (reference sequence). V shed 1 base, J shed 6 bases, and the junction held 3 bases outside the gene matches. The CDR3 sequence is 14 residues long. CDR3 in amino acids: CAWSAGTGGDGYTF. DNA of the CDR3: TGTGCCTGGAGTGCGGGGACAGGGGGCGATGGCTACACCTTC.

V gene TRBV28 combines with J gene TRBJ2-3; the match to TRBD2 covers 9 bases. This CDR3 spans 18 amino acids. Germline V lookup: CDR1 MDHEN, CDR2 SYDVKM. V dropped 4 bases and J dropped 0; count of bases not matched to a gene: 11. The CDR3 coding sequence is TGTGCCAGCAGTTCAGTATCTCGGACTAGCGCTAGCACAGATACGCAGTATTTT. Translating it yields CASSSVSRTSASTDTQYF.

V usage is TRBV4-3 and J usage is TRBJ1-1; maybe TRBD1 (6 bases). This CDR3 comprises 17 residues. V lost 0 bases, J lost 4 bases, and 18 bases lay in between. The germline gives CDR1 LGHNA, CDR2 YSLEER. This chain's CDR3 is CASSQEGGGGTGTEAFF. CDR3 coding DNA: TGCGCCAGCAGCCAAGAGGGAGGGGGGGGAACAGGCACTGAAGCTTTCTTT.

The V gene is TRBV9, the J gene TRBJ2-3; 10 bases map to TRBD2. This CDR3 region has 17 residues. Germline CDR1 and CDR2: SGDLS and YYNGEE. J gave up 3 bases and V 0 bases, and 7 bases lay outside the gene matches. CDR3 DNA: TGTGCCAGCAGCGTAGGGCCTAGCGGGAGATGGACAGATACGCAGTATTTT. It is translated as CASSVGPSGRWTDTQYF.

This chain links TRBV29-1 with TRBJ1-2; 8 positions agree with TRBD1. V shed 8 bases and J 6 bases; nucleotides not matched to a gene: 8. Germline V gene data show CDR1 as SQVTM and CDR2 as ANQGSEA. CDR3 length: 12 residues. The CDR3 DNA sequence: TGCAGCCCCGGGACAGGAGAAGATGGCTACACCTTC. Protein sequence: CSPGTGEDGYTF.